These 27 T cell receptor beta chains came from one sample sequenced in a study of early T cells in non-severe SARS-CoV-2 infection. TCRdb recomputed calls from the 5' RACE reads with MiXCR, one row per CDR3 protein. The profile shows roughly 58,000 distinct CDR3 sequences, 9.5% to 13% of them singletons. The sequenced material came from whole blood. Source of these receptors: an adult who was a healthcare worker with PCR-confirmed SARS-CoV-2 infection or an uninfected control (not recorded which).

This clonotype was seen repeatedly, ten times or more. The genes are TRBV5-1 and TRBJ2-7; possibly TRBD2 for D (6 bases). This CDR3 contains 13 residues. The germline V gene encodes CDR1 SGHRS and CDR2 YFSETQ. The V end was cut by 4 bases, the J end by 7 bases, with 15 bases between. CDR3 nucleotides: TGCGCCAGCAGCAGGGACTCCTCAGGGGAGCAGTACTTC. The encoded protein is CASSRDSSGEQYF.

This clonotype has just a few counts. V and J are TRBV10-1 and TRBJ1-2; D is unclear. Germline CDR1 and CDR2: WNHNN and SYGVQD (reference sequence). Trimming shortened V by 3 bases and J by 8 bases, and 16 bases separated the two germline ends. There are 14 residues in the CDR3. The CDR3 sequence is CASSDWAAPKGYTF. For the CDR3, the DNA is TGCGCCAGCAGTGATTGGGCCGCTCCGAAAGGCTACACCTTC.

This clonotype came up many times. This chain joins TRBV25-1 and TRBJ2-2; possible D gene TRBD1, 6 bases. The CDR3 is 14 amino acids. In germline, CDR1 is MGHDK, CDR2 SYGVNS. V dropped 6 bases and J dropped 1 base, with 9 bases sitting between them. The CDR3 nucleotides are TGTGCCAGCAGAGGACAGCTGAACACCGGGGAGCTGTTTTTT. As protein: CASRGQLNTGELFF.

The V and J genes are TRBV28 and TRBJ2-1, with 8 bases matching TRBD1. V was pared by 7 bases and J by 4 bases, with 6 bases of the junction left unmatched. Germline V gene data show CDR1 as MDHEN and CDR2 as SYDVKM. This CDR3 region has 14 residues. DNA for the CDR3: TGTGCCAGCACCCCAGGGGGCAGGTACAATGAGCAGTTCTTC. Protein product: CASTPGGRYNEQFF.

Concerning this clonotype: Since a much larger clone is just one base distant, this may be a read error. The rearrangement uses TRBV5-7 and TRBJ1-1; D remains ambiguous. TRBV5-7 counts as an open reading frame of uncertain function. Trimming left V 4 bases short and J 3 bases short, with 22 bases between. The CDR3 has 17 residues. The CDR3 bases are TGTGCCAGCAGCCTCCCCCGCAGGCAGGCGGGCGACACTGAAGCTTTCTTT. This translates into CASSLPRRQAGDTEAFF.

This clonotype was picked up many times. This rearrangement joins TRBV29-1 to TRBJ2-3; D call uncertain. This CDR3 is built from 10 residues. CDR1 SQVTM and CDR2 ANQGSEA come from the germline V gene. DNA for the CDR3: TGCAGTGCCTTGACAGATACGCAGTATTTT. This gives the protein CSALTDTQYF.

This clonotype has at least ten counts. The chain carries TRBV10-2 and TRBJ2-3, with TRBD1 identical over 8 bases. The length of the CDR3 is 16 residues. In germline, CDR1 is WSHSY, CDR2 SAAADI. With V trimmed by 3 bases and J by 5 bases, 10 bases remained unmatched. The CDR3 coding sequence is TGCGCCAGCAGTGAAGATCTGACAGGGGTGGAAGATACGCAGTATTTT. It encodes CASSEDLTGVEDTQYF.

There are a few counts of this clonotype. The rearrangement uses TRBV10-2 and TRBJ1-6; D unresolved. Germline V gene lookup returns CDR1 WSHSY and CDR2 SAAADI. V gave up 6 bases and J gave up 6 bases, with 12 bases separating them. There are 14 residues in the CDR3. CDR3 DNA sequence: TGCGCCAGCAGGATGCCCGAGAGTAATTCACCCCTCCACTTT. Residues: CASRMPESNSPLHF.

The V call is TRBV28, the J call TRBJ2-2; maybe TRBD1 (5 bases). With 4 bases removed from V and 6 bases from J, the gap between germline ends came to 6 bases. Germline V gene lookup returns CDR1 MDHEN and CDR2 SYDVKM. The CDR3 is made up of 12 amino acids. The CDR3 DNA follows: TGTGCCAGCAGTTACAGGCCCGGGGAGCTGTTTTTT. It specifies CASSYRPGELFF.

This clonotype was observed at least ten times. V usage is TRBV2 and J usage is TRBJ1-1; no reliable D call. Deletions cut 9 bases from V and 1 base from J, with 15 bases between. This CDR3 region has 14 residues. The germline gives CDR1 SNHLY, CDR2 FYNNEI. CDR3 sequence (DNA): TGTGCCAGTTTGGACGGAAGGACGAACACTGAAGCTTTCTTT. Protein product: CASLDGRTNTEAFF.

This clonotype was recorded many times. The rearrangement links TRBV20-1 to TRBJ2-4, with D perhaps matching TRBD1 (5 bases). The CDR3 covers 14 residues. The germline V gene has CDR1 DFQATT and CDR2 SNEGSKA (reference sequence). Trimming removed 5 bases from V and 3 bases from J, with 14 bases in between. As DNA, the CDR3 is TGCAGTGCTCCACAGGCGATCCACAAAAACATTCAGTACTTC. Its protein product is CSAPQAIHKNIQYF.

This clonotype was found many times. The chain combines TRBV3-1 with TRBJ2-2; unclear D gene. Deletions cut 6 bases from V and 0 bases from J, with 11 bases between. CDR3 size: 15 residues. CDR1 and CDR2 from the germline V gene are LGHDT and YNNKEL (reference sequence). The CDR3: CASRPGGTNTGELFF. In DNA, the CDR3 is TGTGCCAGCAGACCGGGTGGGACGAACACCGGGGAGCTGTTTTTT.

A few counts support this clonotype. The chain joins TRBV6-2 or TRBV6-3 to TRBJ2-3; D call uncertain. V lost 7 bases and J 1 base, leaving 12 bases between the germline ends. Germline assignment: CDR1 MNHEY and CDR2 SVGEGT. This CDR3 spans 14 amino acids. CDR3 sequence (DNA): TGTGCCAGCACCGACAAGAGCCGCACAGATACGCAGTATTTT. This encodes CASTDKSRTDTQYF.

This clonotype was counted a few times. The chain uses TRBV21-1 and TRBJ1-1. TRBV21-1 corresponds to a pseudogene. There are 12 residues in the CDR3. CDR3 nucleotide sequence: TGTGCCAGCAGCAAAGTGCGGTTTCCGGCTTTCTTT. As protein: CASSKVRFPAFF.

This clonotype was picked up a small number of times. The CDR3: CASSRQDGYTGELFF. The CDR3 bases are TGTGCCAGCAGCCGCCAGGACGGATACACCGGGGAGCTGTTTTTT. The rearrangement uses TRBV5-4 and TRBJ2-2; D gene ambiguous. CDR1 is SGHNT, CDR2 YYREEE, per germline (reference sequence). Trimming removed 4 bases at V and 3 bases at J, with 13 bases between. CDR3 length: 15 residues. The full variable domain, in which reference TRBV5-4 and TRBJ2-2 provide the parts outside the CDR3, is ETGVTQSPTHLIKTRGQQVTLRCSSQSGHNTVSWYQQALGQGPQFIFQYYREEENGRGNFPPRFSGLQFPNYSSELNVNALELDDSALYLCASSRQDGYTGELFFGEGSRLTVL.

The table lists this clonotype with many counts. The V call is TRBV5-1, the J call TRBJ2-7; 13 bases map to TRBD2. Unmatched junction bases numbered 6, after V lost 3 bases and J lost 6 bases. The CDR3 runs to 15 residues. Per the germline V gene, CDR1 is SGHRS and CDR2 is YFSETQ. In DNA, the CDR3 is TGCGCCAGCAGCTCCGGACTAGCGGGAGTCTCCGAGCAGTACTTC. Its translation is CASSSGLAGVSEQYF.

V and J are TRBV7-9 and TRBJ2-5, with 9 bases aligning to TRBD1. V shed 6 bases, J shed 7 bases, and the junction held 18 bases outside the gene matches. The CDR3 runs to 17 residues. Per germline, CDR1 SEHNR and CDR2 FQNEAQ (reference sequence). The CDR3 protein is CASSSSSGAGTGRTQYF. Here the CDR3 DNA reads TGTGCCAGCAGTTCCAGTTCTGGCGCCGGGACAGGGCGGACCCAGTACTTC.

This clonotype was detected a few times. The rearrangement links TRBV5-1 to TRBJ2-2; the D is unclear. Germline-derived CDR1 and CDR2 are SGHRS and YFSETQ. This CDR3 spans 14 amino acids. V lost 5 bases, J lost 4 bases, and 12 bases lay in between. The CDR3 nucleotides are TGCGCCAGCAGAAATCAAGGGTCCACCGGGGAGCTGTTTTTT. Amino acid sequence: CASRNQGSTGELFF.

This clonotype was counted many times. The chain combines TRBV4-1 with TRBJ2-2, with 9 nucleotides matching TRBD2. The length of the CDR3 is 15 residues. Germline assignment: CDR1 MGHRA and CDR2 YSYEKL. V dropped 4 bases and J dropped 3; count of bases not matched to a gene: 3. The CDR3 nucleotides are TGCGCCAGCAGCCTCGTAGCGGGGGACACCGGGGAGCTGTTTTTT. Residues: CASSLVAGDTGELFF.

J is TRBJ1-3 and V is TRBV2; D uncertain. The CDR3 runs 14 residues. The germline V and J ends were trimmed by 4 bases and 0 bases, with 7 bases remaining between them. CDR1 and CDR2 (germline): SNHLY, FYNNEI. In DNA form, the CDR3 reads TGTGCCAGCAGTGTAGCGGACTCTGGAAACACCATATATTTT. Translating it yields CASSVADSGNTIYF.

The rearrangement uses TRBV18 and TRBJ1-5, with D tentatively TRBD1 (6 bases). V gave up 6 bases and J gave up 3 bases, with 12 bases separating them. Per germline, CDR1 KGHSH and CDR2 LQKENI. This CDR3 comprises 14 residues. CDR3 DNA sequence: TGTGCCAGCTCGGGGAGACAGGACAATCAGCCCCAGCATTTT. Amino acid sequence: CASSGRQDNQPQHF.

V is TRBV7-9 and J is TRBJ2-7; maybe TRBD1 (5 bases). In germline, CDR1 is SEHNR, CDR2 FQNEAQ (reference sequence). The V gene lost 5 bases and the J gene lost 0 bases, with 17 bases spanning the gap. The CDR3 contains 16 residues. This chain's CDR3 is CASSHPFLDSSYEQYF. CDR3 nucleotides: TGTGCCAGCAGCCACCCATTCCTCGACAGCTCCTACGAGCAGTACTTC. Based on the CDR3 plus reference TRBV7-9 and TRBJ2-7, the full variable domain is DTGVSQNPRHKITKRGQNVTFRCDPISEHNRLYWYRQTLGQGPEFLTYFQNEAQLEKSRLLSDRFSAERPKGSFSTLEIQRTEQGDSAMYLCASSHPFLDSSYEQYFGPGTRLTVT.

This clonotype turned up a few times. CDR3: CASSPSGRSSYEQYF. The CDR3 nucleotides read TGTGCCAGCAGCCCCAGCGGGAGGAGCTCCTACGAGCAGTACTTC. The chain combines TRBV9 with TRBJ2-7, with 9 bases fitting TRBD2. Germline loops: CDR1 SGDLS, CDR2 YYNGEE. V dropped 4 bases and J dropped 0; count of bases not matched to a gene: 5. This CDR3 has 15 amino acids.

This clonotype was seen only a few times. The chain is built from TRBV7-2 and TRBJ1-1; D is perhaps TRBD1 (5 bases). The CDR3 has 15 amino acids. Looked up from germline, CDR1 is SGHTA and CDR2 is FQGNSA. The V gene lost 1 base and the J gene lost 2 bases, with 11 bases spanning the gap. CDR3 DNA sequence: TGTGCCAGCAGCTTAGGGGCAGGGCAAAACACTGAAGCTTTCTTT. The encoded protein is CASSLGAGQNTEAFF.

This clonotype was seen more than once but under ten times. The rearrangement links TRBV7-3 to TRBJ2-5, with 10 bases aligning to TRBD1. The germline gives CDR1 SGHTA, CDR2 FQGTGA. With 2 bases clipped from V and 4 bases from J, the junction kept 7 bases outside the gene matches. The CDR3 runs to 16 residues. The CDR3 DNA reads TGTGCCAGCAGCTTATCGCGGGACAGGGGAGGAGAGACCCAGTACTTC. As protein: CASSLSRDRGGETQYF.

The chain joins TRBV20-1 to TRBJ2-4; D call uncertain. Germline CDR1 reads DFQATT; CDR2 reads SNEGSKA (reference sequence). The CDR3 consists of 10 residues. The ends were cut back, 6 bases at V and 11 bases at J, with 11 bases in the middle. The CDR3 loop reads CSALQWFQYF. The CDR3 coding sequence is TGCAGTGCCCTCCAGTGGTTTCAGTACTTC.

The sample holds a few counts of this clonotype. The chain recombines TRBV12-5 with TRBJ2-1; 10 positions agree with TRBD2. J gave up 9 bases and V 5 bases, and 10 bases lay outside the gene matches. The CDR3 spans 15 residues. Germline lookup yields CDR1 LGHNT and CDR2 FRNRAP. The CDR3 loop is CASGPDSGGAGEQFF. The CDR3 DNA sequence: TGTGCTAGTGGTCCGGACAGCGGGGGGGCTGGTGAGCAGTTCTTC. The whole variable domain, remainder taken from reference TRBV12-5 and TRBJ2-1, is DARVTQTPRHKVTEMGQEVTMRCQPILGHNTVFWYRQTMMQGLELLAYFRNRAPLDDSGMPKDRFSAEMPDATLATLKIQPSEPRDSAVYFCASGPDSGGAGEQFFGPGTRLTVL.